This T cell receptor beta chain was sequenced for a study of Ad26.COV2.S vaccination and SARS-CoV-2 variants. Study-wide context: Once or twice, 56 days apart, Ad26.COV2.S was delivered intramuscularly.

Trimming shortened V by 0 bases and J by 6 bases, and 12 bases separated the two germline ends. CDR1 is SGHVS and CDR2 is FQNEAQ in the germline V gene. The CDR3 length is 15 residues. Assay used: immunoSEQ multiplex PCR; TCRdb lists only in-frame clones, some missing. This table holds some 390,000 clones, around nine tenths found once. The treatment denotes: about 20 received Ad26.COV2.S at low or high dose, single or two shots; about 5 received placebo; per-sample allocation not given. Day 63 following the first vaccine or placebo injection was when the samples were taken. Aged 18-55 years, donor was enrolled in Boston around 2020.

Here the sequenced sample was peripheral blood, taken in a trial of Ad26.COV2.S vaccine versus placebo. This TCR was recovered from a person aged 18-60 years who received the Ad26.COV2.S COVID-19 vaccine or a placebo. The chain combines TRBV7-8 with TRBJ1-5, with D possibly being TRBD1 (5 bases). The chain's CDR3 is CASSLARQGGQPQHF. Written as DNA, the CDR3 is TGTGCCAGCAGCTTAGCGCGGCAGGGAGGTCAGCCCCAGCATTTT.